This TCR beta chain was sequenced during a study of cytomegalovirus exposure and HLA in healthy donors. Study observations and caveats: TCR beta sequences reportedly predicted the HLA-A and HLA-B alleles of most subjects accurately. Differences between HLA loci emerged in a later analysis of TCR association rates, with DRB1 most and HLA-C fewest.

A remark on this clone: As yet, its antigen is unknown.

Between the trimmed V and J ends, which lost 3 bases and 0 bases, there was a span of 11 bases. This CDR3 has 16 amino acids. Germline CDR1 and CDR2: SNHLY and FYNNEI. The study ran its PCR with 60 Vbeta and 13 Jbeta primers. Assay used: immunoSEQ multiplex PCR; TCRdb lists only in-frame clones, some missing. The profile shows 120,000 to 150,000 clones, approximately 76% of them singletons. Sequencing was performed on PBMCs. The chain is built from TRBV2 and TRBJ1-4, with no clear D. The source of this sequence is a man aged 40-49 years in good health and CMV-seronegative. The DNA of the CDR3 is TGTGCCAGCAGTGACCTTATACGAGCAACTAATGAAAAACTGTTTTTT. Translating gives CASSDLIRATNEKLFF.